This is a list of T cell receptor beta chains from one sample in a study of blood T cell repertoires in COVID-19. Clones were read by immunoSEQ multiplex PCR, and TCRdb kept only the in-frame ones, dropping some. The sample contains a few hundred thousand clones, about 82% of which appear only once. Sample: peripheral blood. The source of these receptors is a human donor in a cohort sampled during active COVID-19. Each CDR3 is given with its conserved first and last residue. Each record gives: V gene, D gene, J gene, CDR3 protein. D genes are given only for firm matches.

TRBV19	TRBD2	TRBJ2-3	CASSMLAGGFGRTDTQYF
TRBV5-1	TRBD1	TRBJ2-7	CASKWGTGDHEQYF
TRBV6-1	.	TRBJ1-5	CASSERGTQPQHF
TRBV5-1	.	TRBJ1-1	CASSLEGGPEAFF
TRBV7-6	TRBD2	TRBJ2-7	CASSPQAGALTYEQYF
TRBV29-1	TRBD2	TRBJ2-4	CSGATGGKNIQYF
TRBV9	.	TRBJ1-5	CASSPTGSNQPQHF
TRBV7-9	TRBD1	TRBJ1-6	CASSRTSGDRGFNSPLHF
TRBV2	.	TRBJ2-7	CASSSGAVEQYF
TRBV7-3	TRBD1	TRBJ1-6	CASSHGQGLNSPLHF
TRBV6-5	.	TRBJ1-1	CASSYLGLAENTEAFF
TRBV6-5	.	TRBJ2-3	CASRYTGFADTQYF
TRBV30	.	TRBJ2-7	CAWSVGQGGYEQYF
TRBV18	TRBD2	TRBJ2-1	CASSPKSSGVNEQFF
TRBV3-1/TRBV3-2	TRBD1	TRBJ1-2	CASSPRGTGRGDYGYTF
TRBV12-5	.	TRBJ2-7	CASGLDGLNEQYF
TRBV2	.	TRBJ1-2	CASTPTTGIPSGYTF
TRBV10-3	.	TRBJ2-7	CAISESKQGYEQYF
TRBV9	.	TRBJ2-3	CASSVNRATDTQYF
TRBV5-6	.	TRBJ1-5	CASSQDSNQPQHF
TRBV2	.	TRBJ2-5	CASSVDRRQETQYF
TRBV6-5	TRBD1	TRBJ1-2	CASSYSTGVSYGYTF
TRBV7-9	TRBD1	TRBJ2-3	CASSLERDRVTDTQYF